These T cell receptor beta chains were read from a single sample in a study of blood T cell repertoires in COVID-19. This table comes from immunoSEQ multiplex PCR, and its TCRdb copy is limited to in-frame clones, with some not included. The repertoire consists of fewer than 200,000 clones, with 84% occurring once and the leading ten covering more than 10%. The sample was PBMCs or T cells enriched from blood (not recorded which). All receptors come from a man aged 45-65 years who had recovered from COVID-19. Both conserved end residues are part of each CDR3. The D gene is left open where the match is weak. Clone size appears in some rows only: once, few, many, or a class for an expanded clone.

d_gene: TRBD1
abundance: -
v_gene: TRBV7-9
j_gene: TRBJ1-2
CDR3aa: CASSRGQVNYGYTF
CDR3nt: TGTGCCAGCAGCCGGGGACAGGTGAACTATGGCTACACCTTC

d_gene: TRBD1
abundance: few
v_gene: TRBV4-1
j_gene: TRBJ1-5
CDR3aa: CASSHGTGGNQPQHF
CDR3nt: TGCGCCAGCAGCCACGGGACAGGGGGCAATCAGCCCCAGCATTTT

d_gene: -
abundance: -
v_gene: TRBV28
j_gene: TRBJ2-7
CDR3aa: CASSSPPDSSYEQYF
CDR3nt: TGTGCCAGCAGTTCCCCACCAGACAGCTCCTACGAGCAGTACTTC

d_gene: TRBD1
abundance: -
v_gene: TRBV27
j_gene: TRBJ1-5
CDR3aa: CASSFRGPGPQHF
CDR3nt: TGTGCCAGCAGTTTCAGGGGGCCGGGGCCCCAGCATTTT

d_gene: TRBD1
abundance: -
v_gene: TRBV19
j_gene: TRBJ1-6
CDR3aa: CASSLTGFALHF
CDR3nt: TGTGCCAGTAGTCTGACAGGGTTCGCCCTCCACTTT

d_gene: -
abundance: few
v_gene: TRBV7-8
j_gene: TRBJ2-2
CDR3aa: CASSLSSSGELFF
CDR3nt: TGTGCCAGCAGCTTATCGTCCTCCGGGGAGCTGTTTTTT

d_gene: TRBD1
abundance: -
v_gene: TRBV29-1
j_gene: TRBJ2-7
CDR3aa: CSVVGGTGVYEQYF
CDR3nt: TGCAGCGTTGTAGGGGGCACAGGAGTCTACGAGCAGTACTTC

d_gene: TRBD1
abundance: -
v_gene: TRBV14
j_gene: TRBJ1-6
CDR3aa: CASSRNRGLRNFYNSPLHF
CDR3nt: TGTGCCAGCAGCCGGAACAGGGGGCTCCGGAACTTCTATAATTCACCCCTCCACTTT

d_gene: TRBD2
abundance: -
v_gene: TRBV6-6
j_gene: TRBJ2-1
CDR3aa: CASSYGLAGGGEQFF
CDR3nt: TGTGCCAGCAGTTACGGGCTAGCGGGGGGAGGTGAGCAGTTCTTC

d_gene: -
abundance: -
v_gene: TRBV7-3
j_gene: TRBJ2-3
CDR3aa: CASSLGTGAPFDTQYF
CDR3nt: TGTGCCAGCAGCTTGGGAACGGGAGCCCCGTTCGATACGCAGTATTTT